This TCR beta chain was identified during a study of cytomegalovirus exposure and HLA in healthy donors. Looking at the study overall: One earlier analysis, a look at 150 million to 200 million T cells, found almost 120 million unique TCR beta sequences. Whole-study findings and limits: Immune exposure information available was restricted to CMV serostatus.

The PCR was carried out with 60 Vbeta primers and 13 Jbeta primers. The data were produced by immunoSEQ multiplex PCR, yet TCRdb's version contains in-frame clones alone and is incomplete. The table lists around 170,000 clones, roughly 83% of them singletons. The CDR3 consists of 11 residues. V was pared by 2 bases and J by 10 bases, with 9 bases between. CDR1 is GTSNPN, CDR2 SVGIG, per germline (reference sequence). Points on this clone: As yet, its antigen is unknown.

The specimen was PBMCs. The chain carries TRBV30 and TRBJ2-1, with D possibly being TRBD2 (5 bases). This TCR was recovered from a woman in her late teens or twenties in good health and CMV-seronegative. The CDR3 sequence is CAWSMGGEQFF. In DNA, the CDR3 is TGTGCCTGGAGTATGGGCGGGGAGCAGTTCTTC.